These 18 T cell receptor beta chains share one sample of origin, sequenced in a study of PD-L1 blockade in urothelial cancer. The time point here: pretreatment peripheral blood. The repertoire was sequenced with immunoSEQ multiplex PCR; TCRdb's copy has only in-frame clones and lacks some. The sample lists some 71,000 clones, 70% to 90% seen once, with about 15% in the top ten. The source material was PBMCs, sampled around atezolizumab (anti-PD-L1) treatment. The receptors here all came from a man between 60 and 75 years old with urothelial cancer.

The genes are TRBV5-1 and TRBJ1-1, with D unclear. V was cut by 0 bases and J by 1 base, with 10 bases left in between. The CDR3 is 15 residues long. Germline V lookup: CDR1 SGHRS, CDR2 YFSETQ. The chain's CDR3 is CASSLVVLGNTEAFF. Here the CDR3 DNA reads TGCGCCAGCAGCTTGGTAGTTCTCGGGAACACTGAAGCTTTCTTT.

This clone was seen a single time. The chain is built from TRBV4-1 and TRBJ2-7; 12 bases agree with TRBD2. The germline CDR1 and CDR2 sequences are MGHRA and YSYEKL. There are 18 residues in the CDR3. V lost 0 bases, J lost 1 base, and 7 bases stayed unmatched. CDR3 in DNA: TGCGCCAGCAGCCAAGATCCTAGCGGGGGGGCACAGTCCTACGAGCAGTACTTC. Translated: CASSQDPSGGAQSYEQYF.

The chain carries TRBV4-3 and TRBJ2-3; TRBD2 agrees at 9 bases. This CDR3 spans 16 amino acids. CDR1 and CDR2 (germline): LGHNA, YSLEER. Trimming took 1 base from V and 1 from J; bases not matched to a gene: 3. Here the CDR3 DNA reads TGCGCCAGCAGCCAAGCTTTAGCGGGAGGCACAGATACGCAGTATTTT. This encodes CASSQALAGGTDTQYF.

V usage is TRBV4-1 and J usage is TRBJ2-3; TRBD2 is a possible D gene (7 bases). Trimming shortened V by 0 bases and J by 4 bases, and 17 bases separated the two germline ends. This CDR3 has 17 residues. Germline CDR1 is MGHRA and CDR2 is YSYEKL. The CDR3 region is CASSQESRGGPADTQYF. CDR3 nucleotide sequence: TGCGCCAGCAGCCAAGAATCTAGGGGGGGGCCCGCAGATACGCAGTATTTT.

The rearrangement joins TRBV19 to TRBJ1-2; weak D call: TRBD1 (5 bases). The CDR3 contains 13 residues. The germline V gene encodes CDR1 LNHDA and CDR2 SQIVND (reference sequence). The V and J ends lost 1 base and 5 bases respectively, with 8 bases between them. The CDR3 coding sequence is TGTGCCAGTAGTATAGCAGGGATTTATGGCTACACCTTC. Encoded protein: CASSIAGIYGYTF.

This clone was counted a single time. The chain joins TRBV4-3 to TRBJ2-1, with D maybe TRBD1 (6 bases). The germline CDR1 and CDR2 sequences are LGHNA and YSLEER. The V and J ends lost 3 bases and 7 bases respectively, with 19 bases between them. This CDR3 has 16 residues. The CDR3 coding sequence is TGCGCCAGCAGCCAGCCGTTAACAGGGTGGCGGAATGAGCAGTTCTTC. This codes for CASSQPLTGWRNEQFF.

V and J are TRBV7-9 and TRBJ1-2; TRBD1 might be the D (5 bases). Per germline, CDR1 SEHNR and CDR2 FQNEAQ (reference sequence). The ends were cut back, 4 bases at V and 0 bases at J, with 9 bases in the middle. CDR3 length: 14 amino acids. Here the CDR3 reads CASSSVTANYGYTF. The CDR3 bases are TGTGCCAGCAGCTCCGTGACAGCTAACTATGGCTACACCTTC.

The chain is built from TRBV21-1 and TRBJ2-7; TRBD1 is taken as the D call from the table, unchecked against the DNA. TRBV21-1 is marked as a pseudogene. CDR3 size: 14 residues. The CDR3 sequence is CASSAGQCTYEQYF. The CDR3 coding sequence is TGTGCCAGCAGCGCGGGACAGTGCACCTACGAGCAGTACTTC.

The CDR3 is CASWGGLGFTDTQYF. In DNA form, the CDR3 reads TGTGCCAGTTGGGGGGGGTTGGGGTTCACAGATACGCAGTATTTT. This chain connects TRBV2 to TRBJ2-3; 7 bases fit TRBD2. Germline V CDR1 and CDR2: SNHLY, FYNNEI. CDR3 size: 15 residues. V shed 9 bases, J shed 2 bases, and the junction held 11 bases outside the gene matches.

The genes are TRBV7-2 and TRBJ1-2; D call uncertain. The V and J ends lost 5 bases and 4 bases respectively, with 17 bases between them. Germline V gives CDR1 SGHTA, CDR2 FQGNSA. The length of the CDR3 is 15 residues. The CDR3 nucleotides are TGTGCCAGCAGCCCCAGACGGCCGGGGTTCTATGGCTACACCTTC. It encodes CASSPRRPGFYGYTF. Based on the CDR3 plus reference TRBV7-2 and TRBJ1-2, the full variable domain is GAGVSQSPSNKVTEKGKDVELRCDPISGHTALYWYRQSLGQGLEFLIYFQGNSAPDKSGLPSDRFSAERTGGSVSTLTIQRTQQEDSAVYLCASSPRRPGFYGYTFGSGTRLTVV.

The chain links TRBV7-9 to TRBJ1-4; perhaps TRBD1 as D (6 bases). The CDR3 sequence is 15 residues long. Germline loops: CDR1 SEHNR, CDR2 FQNEAQ (reference sequence). V lost 2 bases, J lost 7 bases, and 14 bases lay in between. The CDR3 is CASSLWGPDGEKLFF. The CDR3 DNA reads as TGTGCCAGCAGCTTATGGGGGCCTGACGGTGAAAAACTGTTTTTT.

The rearrangement uses TRBV30 and TRBJ2-7; 9 bases line up with TRBD1. Germline CDR1 and CDR2: GTSNPN and SVGIG (reference sequence). This CDR3 region has 14 residues. V gave up 2 bases and J gave up 1 base; unmatched junction bases: 3. This CDR3 is CAWSLGTGSYEQYF. The CDR3 DNA follows: TGTGCCTGGAGTTTAGGGACAGGGTCCTACGAGCAGTACTTC.

The chain has TRBV30 and TRBJ2-3, with 7 positions matching TRBD2. The CDR3 has 13 amino acids. CDR1 is GTSNPN and CDR2 is SVGIG in the germline V gene (reference sequence). V lost 7 bases, J lost 3 bases, and 7 bases stayed unmatched. CDR3 amino acids: CASLATRTDTQYF. The CDR3 nucleotides read TGTGCCTCACTAGCGACCCGTACAGATACGCAGTATTTT.

CDR3 DNA: TGTGCCTGGAGAGGGGCAGGGCGTGAGCAGTACTTC. Its translation is CAWRGAGREQYF. V gene TRBV30 combines with J gene TRBJ2-7; a weak D match, TRBD1 (5 bases). V gave up 3 bases and J gave up 7 bases, with 13 bases separating them. CDR1 is GTSNPN, CDR2 SVGIG, per germline (reference sequence). The CDR3 extends over 12 amino acids.

This clone was counted once. This chain uses TRBV28 with TRBJ2-5; tentatively, D is TRBD1 (6 bases). CDR1 and CDR2 from the germline V gene are MDHEN and SYDVKM. Trimming removed 4 bases at V and 5 bases at J, with 17 bases between. The CDR3 is 15 amino acids. CDR3 residues: CASSSQGTLKETQYF. The CDR3 bases are TGTGCCAGCAGTTCCCAAGGGACACTTAAGGAGACCCAGTACTTC.

J is TRBJ2-5 and V is TRBV6-5, with no clear D. Germline CDR1 is MNHEY and CDR2 is SVGAGI. V shed 6 bases and J shed 2 bases, with 10 bases lying between them. This CDR3 comprises 13 residues. CDR3 DNA sequence: TGTGCCAGCAGACGACACCTTCAAGAGACCCAGTACTTC. Amino acid sequence: CASRRHLQETQYF.

This chain joins TRBV28 and TRBJ2-2; 7 bases agree with TRBD1. The V gene end was trimmed by 1 base and the J gene end by 7 bases; junction bases not matched to a gene: 6. CDR3 length: 15 amino acids. Germline V gene lookup returns CDR1 MDHEN and CDR2 SYDVKM. DNA of the CDR3: TGTGCCAGCAGTTTATTTAACAGGGGTGGCGGGGAGCTGTTTTTT. Its translation is CASSLFNRGGGELFF.

V is TRBV6-1 and J is TRBJ2-7; a weak D match, TRBD1 (5 bases). Trimming removed 3 bases at V and 3 bases at J, with 12 bases between. Germline CDR1 and CDR2: MNHNS and SASEGT. The CDR3 spans 14 residues. Here the CDR3 DNA reads TGTGCCAGCAGTGATCGGCAGGGTAACTACGAGCAGTACTTC. It specifies CASSDRQGNYEQYF.